These 17 T cell receptor beta chains were sequenced from one sample in a study of beta chain features in type 1 diabetes. Expressed TCRB transcripts were sequenced after all isolated RNA was converted to cDNA. TCRdb keeps only in-frame clones here, not all; method: immunoSEQ multiplex PCR. The data show 300,000 to 450,000 clones, around 12% seen once. Sequenced input: naive CD4+ T cells from blood. These receptors originate from a man aged 18 to 29 in good health.

The V gene is TRBV7-8, the J gene TRBJ2-5; 11 nucleotides agree with TRBD1. CDR1 is SGHVS, CDR2 FQNEAQ, per germline. There are 13 residues in the CDR3. The junction had 7 bases not matched to a gene; V was cut back by 5 bases and J by 11 bases. The CDR3 is CASSRGTGGEQYF. The CDR3 nucleotides are TGTGCCAGCAGCCGAGGGACAGGGGGTGAGCAGTACTTC.

This chain uses TRBV14 with TRBJ1-4; TRBD1 matches at 7 bases. Germline CDR1 and CDR2: SGHDN and FVKESK. The length of the CDR3 is 13 residues. Trimming at V came to 8 bases and at J to 5 bases, leaving 5 bases not matched to a gene. The CDR3 here is CASAGQLNEKLFF. As DNA, the CDR3 is TGTGCCAGCGCGGGACAGCTGAATGAAAAACTGTTTTTT.

This clone has a count of ten or more. The chain recombines TRBV29-1 with TRBJ2-3, with no clear D. The CDR3 contains 12 residues. The V gene lost 2 bases and the J gene lost 1 base, with 4 bases spanning the gap. Germline CDR1 SQVTM, CDR2 ANQGSEA. The CDR3: CSVEQGTDTQYF. The CDR3 bases are TGCAGCGTTGAACAGGGCACAGATACGCAGTATTTT.

This chain connects TRBV7-2 to TRBJ2-5, with TRBD1 matching over 9 bases. With 5 bases clipped from V and 7 bases from J, the junction kept 8 bases outside the gene matches. There are 14 residues in the CDR3. Per germline, CDR1 SGHTA and CDR2 FQGNSA. The CDR3 region has the DNA TGTGCCAGCAGCGCTAGGGACAGGGATTTGACCCAGTACTTC. It encodes CASSARDRDLTQYF.

This clone was observed a few times. CDR3 amino acids: CSGLDRGKQGYTF. CDR3 nucleotide sequence: TGCAGCGGACTGGACAGGGGAAAACAGGGCTACACCTTC. This chain links TRBV29-1 with TRBJ1-2, with 9 bases fitting TRBD1. V was pared by 7 bases and J by 8 bases, with 11 bases of the junction left unmatched. The CDR3 consists of 13 residues. Germline V lookup: CDR1 SQVTM, CDR2 ANQGSEA.

The table lists this clone with a few counts. The chain recombines TRBV6-5 with TRBJ2-3; TRBD2 aligns across 7 bases. The CDR3 covers 14 residues. V shed 6 bases and J 4 bases; nucleotides not matched to a gene: 7. Germline V gene lookup returns CDR1 MNHEY and CDR2 SVGAGI. The CDR3 region is CASRSGGAADTQYF. Written as DNA, the CDR3 is TGTGCCAGCAGATCGGGGGGTGCCGCAGATACGCAGTATTTT.

This chain links TRBV11-2 with TRBJ2-4; 7 bases match TRBD1. The CDR3 consists of 16 residues. The trim removed 5 bases at V and 4 bases at J, leaving 11 bases unmatched. In germline, CDR1 is SGHAT, CDR2 FQNNGV. The CDR3 sequence: CASSPLTGTDKNIQYF. The CDR3 DNA reads TGTGCCAGCAGCCCACTAACCGGGACAGATAAAAACATTCAGTACTTC.

This clone was counted only a few times. The rearrangement uses TRBV18 and TRBJ1-1; D uncertain. The V gene's germline CDR1 is KGHSH and CDR2 LQKENI. The CDR3 runs to 15 residues. The ends were cut back, 4 bases at V and 0 bases at J, with 12 bases in the middle. The CDR3 loop is CASSQNGAMNTEAFF. CDR3 DNA: TGTGCCAGCTCACAAAACGGAGCCATGAACACTGAAGCTTTCTTT. The complete variable domain, with remaining parts taken from reference TRBV18 and TRBJ1-1, reads NAGVMQNPRHLVRRRGQEARLRCSPMKGHSHVYWYRQLPEEGLKFMVYLQKENIIDESGMPKERFSAEFPKEGPSILRIQQVVRGDSAAYFCASSQNGAMNTEAFFGQGTRLTVV.

V usage is TRBV28 and J usage is TRBJ2-7; D ambiguous. Trimming stripped 5 bases from V and 4 bases from J, with 18 bases between. Germline values: CDR1 MDHEN, CDR2 SYDVKM. The CDR3 covers 15 residues. The CDR3 region has the DNA TGTGCCAGCAGTCCCTACTCCCCTACGACTTACGAGCAGTACTTC. It translates to CASSPYSPTTYEQYF.

Only a few counts were recorded for this clone. The chain combines TRBV9 with TRBJ2-2; 8 bases map to TRBD1. The CDR3 has 17 amino acids. CDR1 and CDR2 from the germline V gene are SGDLS and YYNGEE. Unmatched junction bases numbered 12, after V lost 4 bases and J lost 4 bases. Here the CDR3 reads CASSLRQGTVVTGELFF. CDR3 coding DNA: TGTGCCAGCAGCCTTCGACAGGGGACGGTGGTCACCGGGGAGCTGTTTTTT.

The rearrangement joins TRBV7-6 to TRBJ1-6, with TRBD1 identical over 8 bases. Per germline, CDR1 SGHVS and CDR2 FNYEAQ. This CDR3 spans 15 amino acids. The J segment lost 11 bases and the V segment lost 4 bases, leaving 10 bases of the junction unmatched. The CDR3 reads CASSSGQGLLTPLHF. The CDR3 DNA reads TGTGCCAGCAGCTCCGGACAGGGACTTTTAACACCCCTCCACTTT.

The sample holds a few counts of this clone. The chain uses TRBV20-1 and TRBJ2-1; D might be TRBD2 (6 bases). Trimming shortened V by 3 bases and J by 15 bases, and 15 bases separated the two germline ends. This CDR3 spans 11 amino acids. Germline CDR1 and CDR2: DFQATT and SNEGSKA (reference sequence). CDR3 protein: CSASGPVEGFF. The CDR3 DNA reads as TGCAGTGCTAGTGGGCCAGTGGAGGGGTTCTTC.

The rearrangement joins TRBV10-3 to TRBJ2-7; 12 bases line up with TRBD2. Germline V gene lookup returns CDR1 ENHRY and CDR2 SYGVKD. The CDR3 spans 17 residues. V dropped 7 bases and J dropped 7; count of bases not matched to a gene: 17. CDR3 DNA sequence: TGTGCCATCAAGTTCGGGCAGTGGACTAGCGGGGTAATGGAGCAGTACTTC. Its translation: CAIKFGQWTSGVMEQYF.

In this sample, this clone turned up a few times. The rearrangement links TRBV20-1 to TRBJ2-7; D uncertain. Trimming took 3 bases from V and 7 from J, leaving 10 bases between them. The germline gives CDR1 DFQATT, CDR2 SNEGSKA (reference sequence). The CDR3 consists of 11 residues. The DNA of the CDR3 is TGCAGTGCTAGGCTTACGGGTGAGCAGTACTTC. Residues: CSARLTGEQYF.

This clone showed up just a few times. V and J are TRBV29-1 and TRBJ1-1; tentatively, D is TRBD1 (5 bases). The CDR3 is made up of 12 amino acids. V was shortened by 4 bases and J by 6 bases, with 12 bases between the two germline ends. Germline values: CDR1 SQVTM, CDR2 ANQGSEA. CDR3 nucleotides: TGCAGCGTTGGACAGACGTGGGCTGAAGCTTTCTTT. It codes for CSVGQTWAEAFF.

This chain joins TRBV7-2 and TRBJ2-5, with a tentative D call TRBD1 (6 bases). Trimming removed 1 base at V and 1 base at J, with 10 bases between. Germline lookup yields CDR1 SGHTA and CDR2 FQGNSA. The CDR3 is 15 residues long. CDR3: CASSLETGFQETQYF. The CDR3 DNA reads TGTGCCAGCAGCTTAGAGACAGGCTTCCAAGAGACCCAGTACTTC.

This rearrangement joins TRBV4-3 to TRBJ1-6, with D perhaps TRBD1 (6 bases). V shed 4 bases and J shed 10 bases, with 20 bases lying between them. The CDR3 extends over 16 amino acids. Germline assignment: CDR1 LGHNA and CDR2 YSLEER. The CDR3 sequence: CASSPMGGASSSPLHF. The DNA for the CDR3 is TGCGCCAGCAGCCCCATGGGGGGGGCGTCATCCTCACCCCTCCACTTT.